This T cell receptor (beta chain) comes out of a study of response to subunit inactivated influenza vaccine. TCRdb reprocessed the RT-PCR reads via MiXCR and lists one record per CDR3 protein. The sample has more than 600,000 distinct CDR3 sequences; roughly 20% are singletons. Study-wide findings and caveats: Authors suggested each seasonal influenza vaccination recruits few new T cells.

The V end lost 6 bases, the J end lost 1 base, and 13 bases lay between the germline ends. From germline, CDR1 is DFQATT and CDR2 SNEGSKA (reference sequence). The CDR3 is made up of 14 amino acids. Concerning this clonotype itself: Its antigen remains unknown.

This material consisted of PBMCs from blood, taken roughly 5 days after vaccination. The rearrangement uses TRBV20-1 and TRBJ2-4, with a tentative D call TRBD1 (6 bases). The sequence was obtained from a man in his forties or fifties who received an inactivated influenza vaccine. The CDR3 spells CSASRGSAKNIQYF. The DNA for the CDR3 is TGCAGTGCGAGCAGGGGATCGGCCAAAAACATTCAGTACTTC.